Below are 26 T cell receptor beta chains sequenced from a single sample in a study of OX40 agonist ivuxolimab in advanced cancers. The data were produced by immunoSEQ multiplex PCR, yet TCRdb's version contains in-frame clones alone and is incomplete. The sample shows about 41,000 clones, approximately 88% of them seen only once. The sequencing here drew on CD4+ or CD8+ T cells sorted from blood, taken in a trial of the OX40 agonist ivuxolimab. All receptors derive from an adult with an advanced solid tumor such as melanoma, head and neck, liver or kidney cancer.

By sample fraction, this clone is medium-sized. The CDR3 DNA is TGTGCCAGCAGTCCCCGGTACCGGGACAGGGGTTACGAGCAGTACTTC. This encodes CASSPRYRDRGYEQYF. The chain employs TRBV28 and TRBJ2-7; 10 positions agree with TRBD1. Germline trimming cut 5 bases from V and 4 bases from J; bases unmatched to any gene: 11. This CDR3 region has 16 residues. Per the germline V gene, CDR1 is MDHEN and CDR2 is SYDVKM.

V is TRBV7-9 and J is TRBJ2-1; D gene unclear. The length of the CDR3 is 13 residues. Trimming removed 5 bases at V and 9 bases at J, with 14 bases between. Germline V lookup: CDR1 SEHNR, CDR2 FQNEAQ (reference sequence). The DNA of the CDR3 is TGTGCCAGCAGCGTGGAACGGAGAGGTGAGCAGTTCTTC. Amino acid sequence: CASSVERRGEQFF.

The V and J genes are TRBV9 and TRBJ2-1; D not certain. The length of the CDR3 is 15 residues. V lost 0 bases, J lost 2 bases, and 9 bases lay in between. Germline CDR1 and CDR2: SGDLS and YYNGEE. In DNA form, the CDR3 reads TGTGCCAGCAGCGTAGTTCCTGGGACCTACAATGAGCAGTTCTTC. Its protein is CASSVVPGTYNEQFF. The full variable domain, in which reference TRBV9 and TRBJ2-1 provide the parts outside the CDR3, is DSGVTQTPKHLITATGQRVTLRCSPRSGDLSVYWYQQSLDQGLQFLIQYYNGEERAKGNILERFSAQQFPDLHSELNLSSLELGDSALYFCASSVVPGTYNEQFFGPGTRLTVL.

The rearrangement joins TRBV6-1 to TRBJ2-7; unclear D gene. The CDR3 consists of 14 residues. Germline CDR1 MNHNS, CDR2 SASEGT. With 1 base removed from V and 4 bases from J, the gap between germline ends came to 11 bases. This chain's CDR3 is CASSEGMTVYEQYF. CDR3 DNA: TGTGCCAGCAGTGAAGGTATGACTGTATACGAGCAGTACTTC.

This clone was observed once. The chain links TRBV6-1 to TRBJ1-6; TRBD1 might be the D (5 bases). This CDR3 has 16 amino acids. Trimming took 0 bases from V and 7 from J, leaving 13 bases between them. Looked up from germline, CDR1 is MNHNS and CDR2 is SASEGT. This CDR3 reads CASSEAVRGGNSPLHF. Here the CDR3 DNA reads TGTGCCAGCAGTGAAGCGGTTAGGGGCGGCAATTCACCCCTCCACTTT.

This chain uses TRBV7-8 with TRBJ2-7; tentative D call: TRBD1 (6 bases). Trimming cost V 6 bases and J 4 bases, with 19 bases left between them. CDR1 is SGHVS, CDR2 FQNEAQ, per germline. This CDR3 has 15 residues. CDR3 in DNA: TGTGCCAGCAGTTTACGATGGGGGCAGATATACGAGCAGTACTTC. Translated: CASSLRWGQIYEQYF. The whole variable domain, remainder taken from reference TRBV7-8 and TRBJ2-7, is GAGVSQSPRYKVAKRGQDVALRCDPISGHVSLFWYQQALGQGPEFLTYFQNEAQLDKSGLPSDRFFAERPEGSVSTLKIQRTQQEDSAVYLCASSLRWGQIYEQYFGPGTRLTVT.

The chain is built from TRBV30 and TRBJ2-7; D perhaps matches TRBD1 (6 bases). This CDR3 contains 14 residues. V was cut by 3 bases and J by 3 bases, with 15 bases left in between. The germline CDR1 and CDR2 sequences are GTSNPN and SVGIG (reference sequence). The CDR3 DNA reads as TGTGCCTGGAGCCTGGACAGACCCGACTACGAGCAGTACTTC. Translation: CAWSLDRPDYEQYF.

This clone was seen only once. The chain uses TRBV7-9 and TRBJ2-7; D gene ambiguous. The ends were cut back, 5 bases at V and 4 bases at J, with 12 bases in the middle. Germline V lookup: CDR1 SEHNR, CDR2 FQNEAQ (reference sequence). This CDR3 comprises 13 residues. CDR3 region: CASSAPYAYEQYF. In DNA, the CDR3 is TGTGCCAGCAGCGCCCCCTACGCTTACGAGCAGTACTTC.

This rearrangement joins TRBV27 to TRBJ2-5; 13 nucleotides match TRBD2. The V and J ends lost 5 bases and 4 bases, in that order; junction bases with no gene match: 13. Germline assignment: CDR1 MNHEY and CDR2 SMNVEV (reference sequence). The CDR3 has 18 amino acids. The CDR3 is CASSPLSRLAGGGETQYF. CDR3 bases: TGTGCCAGCAGTCCGCTCTCCCGACTAGCGGGAGGAGGAGAGACCCAGTACTTC.

The table lists this clone with a few counts. The V gene is TRBV21-1, the J gene TRBJ1-2. TRBV21-1 is flagged as a pseudogene. The CDR3 totals 14 residues. CDR3 sequence reads: CASSKLEGPYGYTF. CDR3 in DNA: TGTGCCAGCAGCAAATTAGAAGGGCCCTATGGCTACACCTTC.

The chain links TRBV14 to TRBJ2-1; 9 bases match TRBD2. J lost 7 bases, V lost 9 bases, and 13 bases had no gene match. In germline, CDR1 is SGHDN, CDR2 FVKESK. The CDR3 length is 15 residues. The CDR3 spells CARPLAGENLNEQFF. The CDR3 nucleotides read TGTGCCAGGCCGTTAGCGGGAGAAAATTTGAATGAGCAGTTCTTC. The full variable domain, with the rest looked up from reference TRBV14 and TRBJ2-1, is EAGVTQFPSHSVIEKGQTVTLRCDPISGHDNLYWYRRVMGKEIKFLLHFVKESKQDESGMPNNRFLAERTGGTYSTLKVQPAELEDSGVYFCARPLAGENLNEQFFGPGTRLTVL.

By frequency in the sample, this clone is medium-sized (0.01 to 0.1%). Other DNA sequences of this sample code for an identical CDR3. This chain joins TRBV27 and TRBJ2-2; D is undetermined. With 4 bases removed from V and 0 bases from J, the gap between germline ends came to 3 bases. Germline loops: CDR1 MNHEY, CDR2 SMNVEV (reference sequence). CDR3 size: 13 residues. DNA of the CDR3: TGTGCCAGCAGTTATCCGAACACCGGGGAGCTGTTTTTT. As protein: CASSYPNTGELFF.

The CDR3 DNA follows: TGTGCCTGGAGTGTGGATGGGATCCACGAGCAGTACTTC. This translates into CAWSVDGIHEQYF. The chain has TRBV30 and TRBJ2-7; D remains ambiguous. Trimming stripped 0 bases from V and 5 bases from J, with 11 bases between. CDR1 GTSNPN and CDR2 SVGIG come from the germline V gene (reference sequence). The CDR3 length is 13 residues.

The chain has TRBV30 and TRBJ2-1; D unclear. CDR1 and CDR2 from the germline V gene are GTSNPN and SVGIG (reference sequence). CDR3 size: 12 residues. V gave up 1 base and J gave up 14 bases, with 15 bases separating them. CDR3 sequence (DNA): TGTGCCTGGAGTGACGCGAGTGGATCTGAGTTCTTC. Protein sequence: CAWSDASGSEFF.

This chain connects TRBV5-1 to TRBJ2-7; D is possibly TRBD1 (5 bases). The CDR3 is 12 residues long. Germline V gene lookup returns CDR1 SGHRS and CDR2 YFSETQ. Trimming left V 3 bases short and J 3 bases short, with 7 bases between. Here the CDR3 reads CASSSQGYEQYF. CDR3 DNA sequence: TGCGCCAGCAGCTCCCAGGGCTACGAGCAGTACTTC.

The V call is TRBV5-1, the J call TRBJ2-7; 11 bases match TRBD2. The length of the CDR3 is 15 residues. The V gene end was trimmed by 4 bases and the J gene end by 4 bases; junction bases not matched to a gene: 7. CDR1 and CDR2 from the germline V gene are SGHRS and YFSETQ. This CDR3 is CASSLTSGSLYEQYF. In DNA, the CDR3 is TGCGCCAGCAGCCTTACTAGCGGGAGTTTATACGAGCAGTACTTC.

The rearrangement links TRBV21-1 to TRBJ2-5. TRBV21-1 is labeled a pseudogene. The CDR3 length is 12 residues. The CDR3, as DNA: TGTGCCAGCAGCAAAGCCCAAGAGACCCAGTACTTC. Translating gives CASSKAQETQYF.

This clone was counted a few times. The genes are TRBV7-9 and TRBJ1-1; D gene uncertain. With 0 bases removed from V and 4 bases from J, the gap between germline ends came to 6 bases. This CDR3 region has 13 residues. Germline V lookup: CDR1 SEHNR, CDR2 FQNEAQ (reference sequence). The CDR3 here is CASSLAPSTEAFF. The CDR3 DNA sequence: TGTGCCAGCAGCTTAGCGCCTAGCACTGAAGCTTTCTTT.

The V gene is TRBV5-6, the J gene TRBJ2-1; 8 bases fit TRBD2. J gave up 4 bases and V 0 bases, and 0 bases lay outside the gene matches. From germline, CDR1 is SGHDT and CDR2 YYEEEE. There are 14 residues in the CDR3. CDR3 sequence (DNA): TGTGCCAGCAGCTTGGAGCGGGAGTACAATGAGCAGTTCTTC. Translating gives CASSLEREYNEQFF.

The CDR3 protein is CASSLSGIISGNTIYF. The CDR3, as DNA: TGTGCCAGCAGTTTATCGGGGATCATCTCTGGAAACACCATATATTTT. The gene calls are TRBV27 and TRBJ1-3; no reliable D call. CDR1 and CDR2 (germline): MNHEY, SMNVEV (reference sequence). The CDR3 length is 16 residues. V gave up 0 bases and J gave up 0 bases, with 9 bases separating them.

V usage is TRBV4-1 and J usage is TRBJ2-7; TRBD1 agrees at 10 bases. Losses at the gene ends were 4 bases for V and 1 base for J; bases not matched to a gene: 4. This CDR3 comprises 15 residues. Germline CDR1 MGHRA, CDR2 YSYEKL. The CDR3 coding sequence is TGCGCCAGCAGCCCCCGGGACAGGGGATCCTACGAGCAGTACTTC. It is translated as CASSPRDRGSYEQYF.

This rearrangement joins TRBV19 to TRBJ2-7, with TRBD1 identical over 7 bases. The CDR3 has 15 amino acids. V was pared by 0 bases and J by 4 bases, with 6 bases of the junction left unmatched. Per the germline V gene, CDR1 is LNHDA and CDR2 is SQIVND (reference sequence). The CDR3 DNA is TGTGCCAGTAGTATAGAGAGGGGGCGAGAATACGAGCAGTACTTC. Amino acid sequence: CASSIERGREYEQYF.

The rearrangement joins TRBV9 to TRBJ2-6; D is uncertain. This CDR3 is 17 amino acids long. CDR1 and CDR2 (germline): SGDLS, YYNGEE. V was cut by 0 bases and J by 0 bases, with 10 bases left in between. CDR3 residues: CASSVDPDHSGANVLTF. As DNA, the CDR3 is TGTGCCAGCAGCGTAGATCCAGACCACTCTGGGGCCAACGTCCTGACTTTC.

This chain connects TRBV5-5 to TRBJ2-3; D perhaps matches TRBD2 (6 bases). Germline V CDR1 and CDR2: SGHKS, YYEKEE (reference sequence). The CDR3 covers 15 residues. Trimming pared 0 bases from V and 4 bases from J, leaving 12 bases between. The CDR3 sequence is CASSLEVTGADTQYF. In DNA, the CDR3 is TGTGCCAGCAGCTTGGAAGTAACGGGGGCAGATACGCAGTATTTT. Looking up the rest from reference TRBV5-5 and TRBJ2-3 gives the full variable domain: DAGVTQSPTHLIKTRGQQVTLRCSPISGHKSVSWYQQVLGQGPQFIFQYYEKEERGRGNFPDRFSARQFPNYSSELNVNALLLGDSALYLCASSLEVTGADTQYFGPGTRLTVL.

The chain joins TRBV13 to TRBJ2-7, with TRBD1 identical over 8 bases. Losses at the gene ends were 0 bases for V and 6 bases for J; bases not matched to a gene: 1. The CDR3 is made up of 13 amino acids. Germline values: CDR1 PRHDT, CDR2 FYEKMQ (reference sequence). The CDR3 spells CASSLGDRVEQYF. As DNA, the CDR3 is TGTGCCAGCAGCTTAGGGGACAGGGTCGAGCAGTACTTC.

V is TRBV4-2 and J is TRBJ2-3; no firm D call. Trimming shortened V by 4 bases and J by 3 bases, and 14 bases separated the two germline ends. The length of the CDR3 is 15 residues. Germline V gives CDR1 LGHNA, CDR2 YNFKEQ. DNA for the CDR3: TGTGCCAGCAGCCCACGCGAAACTATTACAGATACGCAGTATTTT. The encoded protein is CASSPRETITDTQYF.